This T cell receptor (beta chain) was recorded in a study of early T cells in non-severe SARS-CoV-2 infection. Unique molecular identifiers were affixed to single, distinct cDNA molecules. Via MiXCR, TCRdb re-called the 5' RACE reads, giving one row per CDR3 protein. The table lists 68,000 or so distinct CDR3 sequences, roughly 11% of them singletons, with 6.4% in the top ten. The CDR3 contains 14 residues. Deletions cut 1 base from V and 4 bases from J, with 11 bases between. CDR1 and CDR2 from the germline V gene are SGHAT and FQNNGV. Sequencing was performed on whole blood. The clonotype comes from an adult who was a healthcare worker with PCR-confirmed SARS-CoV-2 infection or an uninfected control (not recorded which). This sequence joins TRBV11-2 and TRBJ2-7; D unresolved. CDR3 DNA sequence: TGTGCCAGCAGCTTAGGTCGCATCTATTACGAGCAGTACTTC. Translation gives CASSLGRIYYEQYF.